The subject of this entry is one TCR beta chain. Its antigen is not known. Germline lookup yields CDR1 MNHNY and CDR2 SVGAGI (reference sequence). V was pared by 10 bases and J by 8 bases, with 17 bases of the junction left unmatched. The CDR3 contains 15 residues. This sample was included in a study of blood T cells in healthy people across ages. Findings and caveats of the study: Age advanced and TCR beta diversity per million T cells fell, roughly linearly. Donor CMV infection status was unknown, possibly confounding age-related changes in expanded clonotypes.

Sample-barcoded 5' priming and a J-beta primer mix drove a second PCR of roughly 6 to 12 cycles. Using its own MiXCR run on the 5' RACE reads, TCRdb lists one record per CDR3 protein. The table shows about 780,000 distinct CDR3 sequences, with about 59% occurring only once. This chain links TRBV6-6 with TRBJ1-2, with TRBD1 matching over 9 bases. The source of this sequence is a man aged 30-40 years in good health. The sample consisted of blood. The CDR3 protein is CATGEGTGRFVGYTF. In nucleotides, the CDR3 is TGTGCCACCGGGGAAGGGACAGGGAGATTTGTAGGCTACACCTTC.